This T cell receptor (beta chain) was identified in a study of T cell changes during pregnancy in multiple sclerosis. Unmatched junction bases numbered 7, after V lost 0 bases and J lost 0 bases. CDR3 length: 17 amino acids. The germline V gene has CDR1 KGHSH and CDR2 LQKENI. Sequenced by immunoSEQ multiplex PCR; TCRdb stores in-frame clones only, minus some. The sample lists about 42,000 clones, 80% to 90% occurring once. The sequencing used CD4+ T cells from peripheral blood mononuclear cells, collected before pregnancy. The receptor was isolated from a female donor with multiple sclerosis, enrolled in a pregnancy study. The rearrangement uses TRBV18 and TRBJ2-5; 7 positions match TRBD2. CDR3 nucleotide sequence: TGTGCCAGCTCACCACCGAACGGGGGGACTCACCAAGAGACCCAGTACTTC. This codes for CASSPPNGGTHQETQYF.